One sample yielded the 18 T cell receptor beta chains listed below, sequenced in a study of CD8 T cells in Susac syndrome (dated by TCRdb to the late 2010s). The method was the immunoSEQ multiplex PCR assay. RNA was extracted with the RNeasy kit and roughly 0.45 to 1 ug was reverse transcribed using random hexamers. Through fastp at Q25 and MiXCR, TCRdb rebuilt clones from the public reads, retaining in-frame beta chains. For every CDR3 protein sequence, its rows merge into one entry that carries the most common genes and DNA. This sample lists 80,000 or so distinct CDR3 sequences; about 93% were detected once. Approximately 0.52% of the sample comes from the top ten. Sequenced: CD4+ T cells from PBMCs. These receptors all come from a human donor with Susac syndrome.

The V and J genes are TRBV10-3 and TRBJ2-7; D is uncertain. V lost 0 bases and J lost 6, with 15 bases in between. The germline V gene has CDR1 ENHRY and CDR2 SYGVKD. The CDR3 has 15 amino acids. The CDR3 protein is CAISESNRPLGEQYF. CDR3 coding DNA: TGTGCCATCAGTGAGTCGAACCGGCCCCTAGGCGAGCAGTACTTC.

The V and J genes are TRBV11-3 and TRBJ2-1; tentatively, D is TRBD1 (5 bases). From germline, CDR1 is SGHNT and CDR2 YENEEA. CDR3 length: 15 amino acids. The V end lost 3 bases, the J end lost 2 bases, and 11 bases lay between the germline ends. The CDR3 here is CASSLRTLPYNEQFF. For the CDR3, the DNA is TGTGCCAGCAGCTTGAGGACACTACCCTACAATGAGCAGTTCTTC. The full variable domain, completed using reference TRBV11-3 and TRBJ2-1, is EAGVVQSPRYKIIEKKQPVAFWCNPISGHNTLYWYLQNLGQGPELLIRYENEEAVDDSQLPKDRFSAERLKGVDSTLKIQPAELGDSAVYLCASSLRTLPYNEQFFGPGTRLTVL.

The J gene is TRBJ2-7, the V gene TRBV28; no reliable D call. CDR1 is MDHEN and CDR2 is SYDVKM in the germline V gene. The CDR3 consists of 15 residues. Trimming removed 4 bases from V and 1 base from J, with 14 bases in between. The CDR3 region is CASSYDVSISYEQYF. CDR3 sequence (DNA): TGTGCCAGCAGTTACGACGTCTCTATATCCTACGAGCAGTACTTC.

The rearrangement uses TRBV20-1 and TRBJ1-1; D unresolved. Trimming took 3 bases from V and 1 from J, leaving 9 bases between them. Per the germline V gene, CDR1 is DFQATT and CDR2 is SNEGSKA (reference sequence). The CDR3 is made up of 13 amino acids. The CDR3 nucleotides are TGCAGTGCTAGTGAGAGCAGGAACACTGAAGCTTTCTTT. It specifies CSASESRNTEAFF.

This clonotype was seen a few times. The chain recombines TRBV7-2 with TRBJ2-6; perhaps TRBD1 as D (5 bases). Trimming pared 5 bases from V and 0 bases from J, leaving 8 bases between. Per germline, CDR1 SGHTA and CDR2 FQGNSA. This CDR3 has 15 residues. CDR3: CASSPQASGANVLTF. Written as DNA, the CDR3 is TGTGCCAGCAGCCCACAGGCCTCTGGGGCCAACGTCCTGACTTTC.

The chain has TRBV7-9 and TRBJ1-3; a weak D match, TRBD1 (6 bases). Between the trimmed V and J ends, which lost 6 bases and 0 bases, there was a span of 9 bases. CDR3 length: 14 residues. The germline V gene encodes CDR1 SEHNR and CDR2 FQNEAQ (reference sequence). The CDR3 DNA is TGTGCCAGCAGATCGGACAGCTCTGGAAACACCATATATTTT. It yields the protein CASRSDSSGNTIYF.

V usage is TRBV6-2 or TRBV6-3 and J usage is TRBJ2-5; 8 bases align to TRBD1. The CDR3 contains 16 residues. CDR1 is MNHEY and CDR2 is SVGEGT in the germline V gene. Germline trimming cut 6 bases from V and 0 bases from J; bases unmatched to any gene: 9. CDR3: CASSKGTGDYQETQYF. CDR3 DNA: TGTGCCAGCAGCAAAGGGACAGGCGATTACCAAGAGACCCAGTACTTC.

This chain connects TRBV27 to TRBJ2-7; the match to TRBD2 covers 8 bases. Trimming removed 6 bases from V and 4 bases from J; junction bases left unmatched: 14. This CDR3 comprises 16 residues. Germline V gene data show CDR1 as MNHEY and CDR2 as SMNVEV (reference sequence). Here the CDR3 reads CASSLSGPGGPYEQYF. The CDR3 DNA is TGTGCCAGCAGCCTAAGTGGGCCGGGAGGGCCTTACGAGCAGTACTTC.

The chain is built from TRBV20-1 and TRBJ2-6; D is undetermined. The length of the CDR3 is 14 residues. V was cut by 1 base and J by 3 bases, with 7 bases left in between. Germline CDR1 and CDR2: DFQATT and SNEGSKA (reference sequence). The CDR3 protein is CSARVGDGANVLTF. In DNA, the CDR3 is TGCAGTGCTAGAGTTGGAGATGGGGCCAACGTCCTGACTTTC.

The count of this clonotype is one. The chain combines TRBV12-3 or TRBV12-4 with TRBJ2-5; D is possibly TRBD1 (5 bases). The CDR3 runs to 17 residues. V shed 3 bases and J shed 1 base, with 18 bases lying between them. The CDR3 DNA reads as TGTGCCAGCAGTTTCGACAGTTGGATGGGTCCCCAAGAGACCCAGTACTTC. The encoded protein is CASSFDSWMGPQETQYF.

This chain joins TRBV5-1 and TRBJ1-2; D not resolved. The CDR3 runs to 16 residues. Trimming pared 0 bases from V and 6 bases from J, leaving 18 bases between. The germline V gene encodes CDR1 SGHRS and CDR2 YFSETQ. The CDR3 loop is CASSLERGVVLDGYTF. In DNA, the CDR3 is TGCGCCAGCAGCTTGGAAAGAGGAGTGGTTTTAGATGGCTACACCTTC.

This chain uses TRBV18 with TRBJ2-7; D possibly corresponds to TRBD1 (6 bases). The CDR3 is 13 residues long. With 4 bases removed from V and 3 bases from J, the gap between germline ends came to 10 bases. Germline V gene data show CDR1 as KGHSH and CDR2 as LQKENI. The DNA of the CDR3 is TGTGCCAGCTCACTCGGACAGTACTACGAGCAGTACTTC. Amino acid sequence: CASSLGQYYEQYF.

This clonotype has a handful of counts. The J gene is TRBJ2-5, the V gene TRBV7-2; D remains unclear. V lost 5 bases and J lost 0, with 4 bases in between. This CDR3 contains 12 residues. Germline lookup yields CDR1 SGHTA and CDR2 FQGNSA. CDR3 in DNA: TGTGCCAGCAGCAACTACCAAGAGACCCAGTACTTC. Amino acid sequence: CASSNYQETQYF.

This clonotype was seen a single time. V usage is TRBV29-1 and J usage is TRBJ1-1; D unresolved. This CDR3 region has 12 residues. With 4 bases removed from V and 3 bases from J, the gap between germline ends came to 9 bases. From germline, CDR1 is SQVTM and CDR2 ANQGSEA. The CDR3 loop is CSVGFSDTEAFF. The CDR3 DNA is TGCAGCGTTGGATTCTCGGACACTGAAGCTTTCTTT.

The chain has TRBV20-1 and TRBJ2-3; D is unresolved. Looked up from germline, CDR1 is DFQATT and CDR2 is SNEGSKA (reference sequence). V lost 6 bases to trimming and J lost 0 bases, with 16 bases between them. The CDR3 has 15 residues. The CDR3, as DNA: TGCAGTGCCATCGCTCCCCCTATCAGCACAGATACGCAGTATTTT. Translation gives CSAIAPPISTDTQYF.

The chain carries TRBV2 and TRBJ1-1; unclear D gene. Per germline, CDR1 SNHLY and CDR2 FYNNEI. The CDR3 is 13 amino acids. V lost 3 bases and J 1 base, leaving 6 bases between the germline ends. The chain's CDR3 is CASSDEGNTEAFF. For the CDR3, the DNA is TGTGCCAGCAGTGATGAGGGGAACACTGAAGCTTTCTTT.

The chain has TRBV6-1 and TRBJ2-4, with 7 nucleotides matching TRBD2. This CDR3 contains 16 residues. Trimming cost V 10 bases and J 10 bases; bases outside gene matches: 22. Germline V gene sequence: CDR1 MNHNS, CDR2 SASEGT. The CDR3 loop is CATTVRGSAGPGIQYF. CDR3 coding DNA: TGTGCCACGACAGTCCGCGGGAGCGCTGGGCCGGGAATTCAGTACTTC.

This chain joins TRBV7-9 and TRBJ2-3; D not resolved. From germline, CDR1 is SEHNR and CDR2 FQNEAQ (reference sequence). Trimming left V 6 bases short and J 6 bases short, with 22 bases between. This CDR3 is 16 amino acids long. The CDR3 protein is CASRPRLRPVRDTQYF. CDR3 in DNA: TGTGCCAGCAGACCCAGACTGAGACCGGTGCGGGATACGCAGTATTTT.